This entry lists 30 T cell receptor beta chains sequenced from one sample in a study of T cells in localized non-small cell lung cancer. Measured with immunoSEQ multiplex PCR; TCRdb has only the in-frame clones, and not every one. The table includes about 48,000 clones, around three quarters detected once. Specimen: peripheral blood, collected before any cancer treatment. The receptor source for this set is a man between 40 and 70 years old with stage I squamous cell lung carcinoma.

This chain connects TRBV19 to TRBJ1-5; D call uncertain. The germline V and J ends were trimmed by 9 bases and 0 bases, with 18 bases remaining between them. The germline V gene has CDR1 LNHDA and CDR2 SQIVND (reference sequence). The CDR3 totals 16 residues. CDR3 nucleotide sequence: TGTGCCAGGACGCCAGCAGGAGTCTATAGCAATCAGCCCCAGCATTTT. Protein sequence: CARTPAGVYSNQPQHF.

This chain connects TRBV6-5 to TRBJ1-5, with a possible D match to TRBD1 (5 bases). The CDR3 totals 15 residues. CDR1 and CDR2 (germline): MNHEY, SVGAGI. Trimming stripped 4 bases from V and 1 base from J, with 11 bases between. Written as DNA, the CDR3 is TGTGCCAGCAGTTTGGGGCCTGGGAGCAATCAGCCCCAGCATTTT. As protein: CASSLGPGSNQPQHF.

This clone was observed once. The chain links TRBV5-1 to TRBJ2-3; TRBD2 agrees at 14 bases. J gave up 4 bases and V 5 bases, and 3 bases lay outside the gene matches. CDR3 length: 15 residues. Per germline, CDR1 SGHRS and CDR2 YFSETQ. In DNA, the CDR3 is TGCGCCAGCAGTTTGACTAGCGGGGGGGCAGATACGCAGTATTTT. This gives the protein CASSLTSGGADTQYF.

The chain is built from TRBV7-8 and TRBJ2-7; TRBD2 matches 8 bases. J lost 1 base, V lost 5 bases, and 16 bases had no gene match. Germline CDR1 and CDR2: SGHVS and FQNEAQ. The CDR3 is made up of 18 amino acids. The CDR3, as DNA: TGTGCCAGCAGCAAGCCCCCCAGGGGAGCGGGGGCTTCCTACGAGCAGTACTTC. Translation gives CASSKPPRGAGASYEQYF.

This clone was observed a single time. The chain couples TRBV9 to TRBJ2-7, with a tentative D call TRBD1 (7 bases). Germline V gene data show CDR1 as SGDLS and CDR2 as YYNGEE. V shed 0 bases and J shed 5 bases, with 12 bases lying between them. The CDR3 is 14 residues long. The CDR3 region is CASSVGGRGDEQYF. The CDR3 DNA reads TGTGCCAGCAGCGTAGGCGGCAGGGGGGACGAGCAGTACTTC.

This clone was detected a few times. The CDR3 region is CASTVQSSYEQYF. The CDR3 DNA reads as TGTGCCAGCACCGTCCAGAGCTCCTACGAGCAGTACTTC. The chain recombines TRBV28 with TRBJ2-7; D gene uncertain. The CDR3 covers 13 residues. V lost 7 bases, J lost 0 bases, and 10 bases lay in between. Germline V gene sequence: CDR1 MDHEN, CDR2 SYDVKM. Full variable domain (remainder filled in from reference TRBV28 and TRBJ2-7): DVKVTQSSRYLVKRTGEKVFLECVQDMDHENMFWYRQDPGLGLRLIYFSYDVKMKEKGDIPEGYSVSREKKERFSLILESASTNQTSMYLCASTVQSSYEQYFGPGTRLTVT.

V gene TRBV6-6 combines with J gene TRBJ1-1; D is undetermined. CDR3 length: 14 residues. Trimming left V 0 bases short and J 12 bases short, with 17 bases between. Germline V gene lookup returns CDR1 MNHNY and CDR2 SVGAGI (reference sequence). For the CDR3, the DNA is TGTGCCAGCAGTTACTCACCCACCTCTCTGGAATCTTTCTTT. Protein product: CASSYSPTSLESFF.

The V gene is TRBV19, the J gene TRBJ1-5; D is uncertain. Trimming shortened V by 1 base and J by 4 bases, and 14 bases separated the two germline ends. The CDR3 totals 16 residues. Per germline, CDR1 LNHDA and CDR2 SQIVND (reference sequence). CDR3 sequence: CASSIVAGAPNQPQHF. The DNA for the CDR3 is TGTGCCAGTAGTATAGTAGCAGGCGCCCCTAATCAGCCCCAGCATTTT.

This sequence joins TRBV5-1 and TRBJ2-2, with no clear D. This CDR3 region has 14 residues. Germline V gene lookup returns CDR1 SGHRS and CDR2 YFSETQ. V dropped 6 bases and J dropped 0 bases, with 9 bases sitting between them. CDR3 region: CASNMVPNTGELFF. CDR3 nucleotide sequence: TGCGCCAGCAACATGGTCCCGAACACCGGGGAGCTGTTTTTT.

The genes are TRBV7-2 and TRBJ1-4; D is uncertain. In germline, CDR1 is SGHTA, CDR2 FQGNSA. The V end lost 5 bases, the J end lost 8 bases, and 15 bases lay between the germline ends. The CDR3 runs to 14 residues. The CDR3 bases are TGTGCCAGCAGCCTACGCCGAGGAGGAGAAAAACTGTTTTTT. This sequence encodes CASSLRRGGEKLFF.

On this clone itself: The germline gene is not matched at one end of the junction; a read error may be the cause. The V gene is TRBV30, the J gene TRBJ2-5; weak D call: TRBD2 (5 bases). The V gene's germline CDR1 is GTSNPN and CDR2 SVGIG (reference sequence). The CDR3 spans 14 residues. The CDR3 DNA reads TGTGCCTGGAGAAGGGATAGCGCACAAGCGACCCAGTACTTC. Translating it yields CAWRRDSAQATQYF.

This chain links TRBV19 with TRBJ2-7; a possible D gene is TRBD1 (6 bases). The CDR3 length is 13 residues. The V gene lost 5 bases and the J gene lost 4 bases, with 12 bases spanning the gap. The germline V gene encodes CDR1 LNHDA and CDR2 SQIVND (reference sequence). This CDR3 is CASSRDTSYEQYF. The CDR3 nucleotides read TGTGCCAGTAGTCGGGACACGAGTTACGAGCAGTACTTC.

This chain uses TRBV10-3 with TRBJ1-6; the D gene is possibly TRBD1 (5 bases). The CDR3 has 14 amino acids. Per the germline V gene, CDR1 is ENHRY and CDR2 is SYGVKD. V was cut by 6 bases and J by 5 bases, with 11 bases left in between. Here the CDR3 reads CAISPGRNNSPLHF. The CDR3 nucleotides read TGTGCCATCAGCCCGGGACGGAATAATTCACCCCTCCACTTT.

This clone came up once. The chain joins TRBV4-1 to TRBJ2-5, with 10 bases matching TRBD2. Germline values: CDR1 MGHRA, CDR2 YSYEKL. After removal of 3 bases from V and 5 bases from J, the junction contained 9 bases not matched to a gene. The CDR3 runs 16 residues. CDR3 residues: CASSQGSGGLAETQYF. As DNA, the CDR3 is TGCGCCAGCAGCCAGGGTAGCGGGGGGCTCGCGGAGACCCAGTACTTC.

About this clone itself: The junction and the germline gene differ at one end; a read error may be behind it. This sequence joins TRBV4-1 and TRBJ1-1, with D unclear. CDR3 size: 11 residues. Germline CDR1 MGHRA, CDR2 YSYEKL. CDR3 bases: TGTGCCAGCGGGTTTGGTACTGAAGCTTTCTTT. It encodes CASGFGTEAFF.

This clone was observed a few times. The chain uses TRBV18 and TRBJ1-1; weak D call: TRBD1 (5 bases). This CDR3 region has 15 residues. Germline CDR1 is KGHSH and CDR2 is LQKENI. The germline V and J ends were trimmed by 3 bases and 4 bases, with 15 bases remaining between them. Here the CDR3 reads CASSPSAQATTEAFF. CDR3 DNA: TGTGCCAGCTCACCTAGCGCACAGGCTACCACTGAAGCTTTCTTT.

The V call is TRBV6-5, the J call TRBJ2-1; TRBD1 matches 7 bases. V shed 10 bases and J 2 bases; nucleotides not matched to a gene: 5. CDR3 length: 13 residues. CDR1 is MNHEY and CDR2 is SVGAGI in the germline V gene. In nucleotides, the CDR3 is TGTGCCACCAGACAGGGCCCCTACAATGAGCAGTTCTTC. Protein product: CATRQGPYNEQFF.

This chain uses TRBV5-4 with TRBJ2-7; 10 bases map to TRBD2. Germline V gene sequence: CDR1 SGHNT, CDR2 YYREEE (reference sequence). Germline trimming cut 1 base from V and 3 bases from J; bases unmatched to any gene: 1. The CDR3 covers 14 residues. The CDR3 DNA reads as TGTGCCAGCAGCTTGTTAGCGGGGGGCTACGAGCAGTACTTC. It codes for CASSLLAGGYEQYF.

This clone was seen a handful of times. This rearrangement joins TRBV5-1 to TRBJ1-1; 9 nucleotides agree with TRBD1. The ends lost 3 bases at V and 5 bases at J; junction bases unmatched: 11. The CDR3 spans 16 residues. Germline V lookup: CDR1 SGHRS, CDR2 YFSETQ. CDR3 sequence reads: CASSSGTGLWETEAFF. CDR3 coding DNA: TGCGCCAGCAGCTCCGGGACAGGGTTATGGGAGACTGAAGCTTTCTTT.

The chain is built from TRBV25-1 and TRBJ1-4; D call uncertain. In germline, CDR1 is MGHDK, CDR2 SYGVNS. V gave up 6 bases and J gave up 8 bases, with 13 bases separating them. The CDR3 is 13 residues long. CDR3 in DNA: TGTGCCAGCAGGGGGAGACTTAGCGAAAAACTGTTTTTT. Protein: CASRGRLSEKLFF.

The gene calls are TRBV7-2 and TRBJ1-2; D remains unclear. The CDR3 is 16 amino acids. CDR1 is SGHTA and CDR2 is FQGNSA in the germline V gene. The V end lost 1 base, the J end lost 7 bases, and 19 bases lay between the germline ends. DNA for the CDR3: TGTGCCAGCAGCTTAGACCTTCCCGGGTTCCTGGGTGGCTACACCTTC. Protein sequence: CASSLDLPGFLGGYTF.

This sequence joins TRBV5-1 and TRBJ2-1; no clear D gene. The CDR3 sequence is 15 residues long. The V and J ends lost 0 bases and 2 bases respectively, with 9 bases between them. Germline V gene sequence: CDR1 SGHRS, CDR2 YFSETQ. CDR3 nucleotides: TGCGCCAGCAGCTTGGCGCAGGCGACCTACAATGAGCAGTTCTTC. This translates into CASSLAQATYNEQFF.

The rearrangement uses TRBV28 and TRBJ2-5; TRBD1 might be the D (6 bases). The CDR3 contains 13 residues. With 10 bases removed from V and 9 bases from J, the gap between germline ends came to 21 bases. The V gene's germline CDR1 is MDHEN and CDR2 SYDVKM. The CDR3 DNA follows: TGTGCCACCCTACCGGGACAAGGATCCGCCCAGTACTTC. Its translation is CATLPGQGSAQYF.

J is TRBJ2-5 and V is TRBV7-8; no definite D call. Trimming shortened V by 5 bases and J by 0 bases, and 7 bases separated the two germline ends. The germline V gene has CDR1 SGHVS and CDR2 FQNEAQ. The CDR3 extends over 13 amino acids. The CDR3 DNA is TGTGCCAGCAGCAATGGTAACCAAGAGACCCAGTACTTC. It yields the protein CASSNGNQETQYF.

The chain combines TRBV4-1 with TRBJ1-5; D unresolved. This CDR3 comprises 13 residues. The germline CDR1 and CDR2 sequences are MGHRA and YSYEKL. Trimming shortened V by 2 bases and J by 4 bases, and 6 bases separated the two germline ends. The chain's CDR3 is CASSQQSNQPQHF. The CDR3 DNA follows: TGCGCCAGCAGCCAACAAAGTAATCAGCCCCAGCATTTT.

This rearrangement joins TRBV21-1 to TRBJ1-1; whether TRBD1, the table's D call, matches the DNA was not checked. TRBV21-1 is designated a pseudogene. This CDR3 spans 13 amino acids. Here the CDR3 reads CASSGQEGTEAFF. In nucleotides, the CDR3 is TGTGCCAGCAGCGGACAAGAAGGCACTGAAGCTTTCTTT.

The chain recombines TRBV7-2 with TRBJ2-7, with 8 positions matching TRBD1. Germline values: CDR1 SGHTA, CDR2 FQGNSA. V lost 5 bases to trimming and J lost 5 bases; unmatched junction nucleotides: 8. The CDR3 runs 14 residues. Here the CDR3 DNA reads TGTGCCAGCAGCCTGAACGGACAGGGCGACGAGCAGTACTTC. Translated, it gives CASSLNGQGDEQYF.

The chain uses TRBV4-1 and TRBJ2-2, with D maybe TRBD1 (5 bases). The CDR3 loop spans 15 amino acids. Per germline, CDR1 MGHRA and CDR2 YSYEKL. V lost 0 bases, J lost 1 base, and 6 bases lay in between. The DNA of the CDR3 is TGCGCCAGCAGCCAAGATAGGGGGAACACCGGGGAGCTGTTTTTT. It specifies CASSQDRGNTGELFF.

This clone was found a few times. This chain uses TRBV28 with TRBJ2-2, with D uncertain. V was cut by 5 bases and J by 8 bases, with 6 bases left in between. This CDR3 spans 11 amino acids. Per germline, CDR1 MDHEN and CDR2 SYDVKM. CDR3 sequence: CASSLTGELFF. For the CDR3, the DNA is TGTGCCAGCAGTCTAACGGGGGAGCTGTTTTTT.

The V and J genes are TRBV28 and TRBJ2-7; TRBD2 matches 9 bases. This CDR3 has 16 amino acids. Germline assignment: CDR1 MDHEN and CDR2 SYDVKM. The ends lost 4 bases at V and 3 bases at J; junction bases unmatched: 10. As DNA, the CDR3 is TGTGCCAGCAGTTCCCCGGGCGGGGGGGCCCACTACGAGCAGTACTTC. It is translated as CASSSPGGGAHYEQYF.